The entry below describes one T cell receptor beta chain. Its specificity is unknown. The sample is drawn from a study of OX40 agonist ivuxolimab in advanced cancers. Study in general: Under the entry rules, prior anti-PD-1, anti-PD-L1 or anti-CTLA-4 therapy was allowed, and roughly 39% had some. General observations from the study: In general, CD8+ T cells held more expanded clones than CD4+ did, on average.

CDR1 WNHNN and CDR2 SYGVQD come from the germline V gene (reference sequence). Unmatched junction bases numbered 5, after V lost 11 bases and J lost 0 bases. The CDR3 has 13 amino acids. Clones were read by immunoSEQ multiplex PCR, and TCRdb kept only the in-frame ones, dropping some. Altogether roughly 98,000 clones are present, roughly 80% being singletons, with the ten largest covering more than 1.1%. The input for sequencing was CD4+ or CD8+ T cells sorted from blood, taken in a trial of the OX40 agonist ivuxolimab. The TCR originated in an adult with an advanced solid tumor such as melanoma, head and neck, liver or kidney cancer. The chain couples TRBV10-1 to TRBJ2-7; TRBD2 agrees at 9 bases. CDR3 nucleotide sequence: TGCGCCGGGGTAGCGGGAGCCTCCTACGAGCAGTACTTC. Amino acid sequence: CAGVAGASYEQYF.